Here is one T cell receptor (beta chain) with its context. Clones were sequenced by immunoSEQ multiplex PCR, and TCRdb holds only the in-frame ones, with some missing. There are 250,000 or so clones in the sample; approximately 88% occur only once, and 3% to 3.5% lies in the top ten. Clinical history reported by participants formed the basis on which cohorts were assigned. A COVID-19 case had been met by exposed participants during the 2 weeks before study entry. The CDR3 contains 13 residues. Germline V CDR1 and CDR2: SNHLY, FYNNEI. Unmatched junction bases numbered 5, after V lost 7 bases and J lost 6 bases. The data derive from a study of blood T cell repertoires in COVID-19.

The receptor comes from a woman between 35 and 50 years old who had been exposed to COVID-19. The sequenced sample consisted of PBMCs or T cells enriched from blood (not recorded which). The chain is built from TRBV2 and TRBJ1-5, with 8 bases matching TRBD1. The CDR3 bases are TGTGCCAGCACCGGACAGGGACCTCAGCCCCAGCATTTT. It translates to CASTGQGPQPQHF. The variable domain in full, completed from reference TRBV2 and TRBJ1-5, reads EPEVTQTPSHQVTQMGQEVILRCVPISNHLYFYWYRQILGQKVEFLVSFYNNEISEKSEIFDDQFSVERPDGSNFTLKIRSTKLEDSAMYFCASTGQGPQPQHFGDGTRLSIL.